What follows are 8 T cell receptor beta chains derived from one specimen sequenced in a study of blood T cells in healthy people across ages. A J-beta primer mix and a sample-barcoded 5' primer were used in a second PCR of roughly 6 to 11 cycles. TCRdb itself ran the 5' RACE reads through MiXCR, one entry per CDR3 protein. The sample has some 1.4 million distinct CDR3 sequences, 42% seen once. Sequenced: blood. The receptors shown here come from a woman aged 18-30 years in good health.

The chain is built from TRBV20-1 and TRBJ1-1, with D uncertain. V was trimmed by 1 base and J by 5 bases, leaving 8 bases between them. Germline CDR1 and CDR2: DFQATT and SNEGSKA (reference sequence). CDR3 length: 12 residues. DNA of the CDR3: TGCAGTGCTAGAGCCCCGGGAACTGAAGCTTTCTTT. Translating gives CSARAPGTEAFF.

This clonotype appeared a single time. DNA of the CDR3: TGTGCCAGCAGCGCGGAGTCCAACTCGGAGACCCAGTACTTC. Translated, it gives CASSAESNSETQYF. This chain uses TRBV7-8 with TRBJ2-5, with D hard to call. The ends were cut back, 5 bases at V and 5 bases at J, with 15 bases in the middle. Per germline, CDR1 SGHVS and CDR2 FQNEAQ. The CDR3 runs 14 residues.

The sample holds a few counts of this clonotype. The rearrangement joins TRBV20-1 to TRBJ2-7, with a tentative D call TRBD2 (6 bases). Germline V lookup: CDR1 DFQATT, CDR2 SNEGSKA (reference sequence). Deletions cut 3 bases from V and 5 bases from J, with 17 bases between. CDR3 length equals 14 residues. CDR3 residues: CSARARRGIHEQYF. The CDR3 nucleotides read TGCAGTGCTAGGGCCCGCCGGGGGATCCACGAGCAGTACTTC.

This clonotype was observed a handful of times. The chain employs TRBV10-3 and TRBJ2-7, with D possibly TRBD2 on 6 matching bases. The germline gives CDR1 ENHRY, CDR2 SYGVKD. This CDR3 is built from 14 residues. V was clipped by 3 bases and J by 2 bases, with 11 bases between them. This chain's CDR3 is CAISESGEAYEQYF. DNA for the CDR3: TGTGCCATCAGTGAATCGGGGGAAGCCTACGAGCAGTACTTC.

In this sample, this clonotype turned up a few times. V is TRBV20-1 and J is TRBJ2-3, with 9 bases identical to TRBD2. The CDR3 has 16 residues. The V segment lost 0 bases and the J segment 2 bases; nucleotides outside the gene matches: 6. Germline-derived CDR1 and CDR2 are DFQATT and SNEGSKA (reference sequence). CDR3 protein: CSARDSLAGSTDTQYF. CDR3 sequence (DNA): TGCAGTGCTAGAGACTCCCTAGCGGGGTCCACAGATACGCAGTATTTT.

This chain uses TRBV13 with TRBJ2-2, with a tentative D call TRBD2 (5 bases). Germline CDR1 and CDR2: PRHDT and FYEKMQ (reference sequence). Between the trimmed V and J ends, which lost 4 bases and 7 bases, there was a span of 19 bases. This CDR3 region has 16 residues. CDR3 in DNA: TGTGCCAGCAGCTGGGATGGGCAGTACCGGGACGGGGAGCTGTTTTTT. This encodes CASSWDGQYRDGELFF.

This clonotype was seen more than once but under ten times. The CDR3 DNA follows: TGCAGTGCTAGAGATCCGCGCGGGGGTTCGTACAATGAGCAGTTCTTC. As protein: CSARDPRGGSYNEQFF. The chain recombines TRBV20-1 with TRBJ2-1; 7 bases match TRBD2. Germline V gene data show CDR1 as DFQATT and CDR2 as SNEGSKA (reference sequence). V lost 0 bases, J lost 4 bases, and 9 bases stayed unmatched. The CDR3 sequence is 16 residues long.

The J gene is TRBJ2-3, the V gene TRBV12-3 or TRBV12-4; D is possibly TRBD2 (6 bases). Trimming removed 2 bases from V and 0 bases from J, with 12 bases in between. This CDR3 is built from 16 residues. The CDR3 nucleotides are TGTGCCAGCAGTTTACGGAGGGACTCTAGCACAGATACGCAGTATTTT. This codes for CASSLRRDSSTDTQYF.